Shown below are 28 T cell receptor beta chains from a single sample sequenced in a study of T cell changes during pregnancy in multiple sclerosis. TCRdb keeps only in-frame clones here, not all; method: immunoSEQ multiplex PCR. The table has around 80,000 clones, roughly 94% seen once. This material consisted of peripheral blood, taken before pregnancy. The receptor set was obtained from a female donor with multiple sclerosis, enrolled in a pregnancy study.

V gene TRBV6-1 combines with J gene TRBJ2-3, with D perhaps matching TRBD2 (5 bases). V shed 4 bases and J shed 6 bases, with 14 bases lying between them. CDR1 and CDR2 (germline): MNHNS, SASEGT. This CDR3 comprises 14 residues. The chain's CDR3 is CASSGLTLPDTQYF. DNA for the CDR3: TGTGCCAGCAGTGGACTAACCCTCCCCGATACGCAGTATTTT.

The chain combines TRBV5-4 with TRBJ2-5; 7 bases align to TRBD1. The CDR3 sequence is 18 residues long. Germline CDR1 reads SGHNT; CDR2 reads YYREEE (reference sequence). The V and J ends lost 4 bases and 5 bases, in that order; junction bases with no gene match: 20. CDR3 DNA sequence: TGTGCCAGCAGCCGAGGCGGGTCGACAGGGATCGGTGGGGAGACCCAGTACTTC. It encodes CASSRGGSTGIGGETQYF.

The CDR3 loop reads CASSLAINPSGTGDEQYF. CDR3 in DNA: TGTGCCAGCAGCTTGGCCATAAACCCCAGCGGGACAGGGGATGAGCAGTACTTC. The chain couples TRBV5-4 to TRBJ2-7, with 10 positions matching TRBD1. The CDR3 has 18 residues. Germline loops: CDR1 SGHNT, CDR2 YYREEE (reference sequence). Trimming took 0 bases from V and 7 from J; bases not matched to a gene: 16.

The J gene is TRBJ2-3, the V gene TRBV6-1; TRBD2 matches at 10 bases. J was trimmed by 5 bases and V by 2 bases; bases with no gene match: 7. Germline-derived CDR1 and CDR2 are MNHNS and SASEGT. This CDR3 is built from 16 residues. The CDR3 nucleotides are TGTGCCAGCAGTGAATTGAGCGGGGGGGTGGTAGATACGCAGTATTTT. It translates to CASSELSGGVVDTQYF.

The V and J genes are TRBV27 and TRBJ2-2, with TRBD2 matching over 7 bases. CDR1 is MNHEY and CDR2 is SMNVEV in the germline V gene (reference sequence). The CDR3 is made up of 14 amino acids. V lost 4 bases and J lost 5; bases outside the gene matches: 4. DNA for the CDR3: TGTGCCAGCAGTTGGGGAGGGGAGACCGGGGAGCTGTTTTTT. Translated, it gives CASSWGGETGELFF.

The CDR3 DNA sequence: TGTGCCAGCAGAGAACCCGGGACTAGCGAAGAGACCCAGTACTTC. The encoded protein is CASREPGTSEETQYF. This chain connects TRBV2 to TRBJ2-5; 10 bases are shared with TRBD2. V lost 6 bases, J lost 3 bases, and 7 bases stayed unmatched. Germline CDR1 and CDR2: SNHLY and FYNNEI. The CDR3 loop spans 15 amino acids.

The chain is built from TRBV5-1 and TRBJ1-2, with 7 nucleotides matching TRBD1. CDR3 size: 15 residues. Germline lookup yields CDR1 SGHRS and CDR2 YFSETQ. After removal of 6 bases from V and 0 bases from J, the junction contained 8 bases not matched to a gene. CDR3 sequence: CASKQTGDANYGYTF. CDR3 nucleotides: TGCGCCAGCAAACAAACAGGGGATGCTAACTATGGCTACACCTTC.

The CDR3 DNA follows: TGTGCCAGCAGTGTTCTGTCGGGGGGCACAGATACGCAGTATTTT. Translation: CASSVLSGGTDTQYF. This chain connects TRBV6-4 to TRBJ2-3, with D tentatively TRBD2 (6 bases). V lost 4 bases, J lost 1 base, and 12 bases lay in between. Germline CDR1 and CDR2: MRHNA and SNTAGT. The CDR3 contains 15 residues.

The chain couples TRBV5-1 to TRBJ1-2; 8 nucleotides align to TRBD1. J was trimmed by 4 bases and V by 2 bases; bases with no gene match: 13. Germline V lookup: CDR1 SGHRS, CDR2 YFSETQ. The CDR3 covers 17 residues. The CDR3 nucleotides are TGCGCCAGCAGCTTTACCAGGGGGCCGGATGGGCCCTATGGCTACACCTTC. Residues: CASSFTRGPDGPYGYTF.

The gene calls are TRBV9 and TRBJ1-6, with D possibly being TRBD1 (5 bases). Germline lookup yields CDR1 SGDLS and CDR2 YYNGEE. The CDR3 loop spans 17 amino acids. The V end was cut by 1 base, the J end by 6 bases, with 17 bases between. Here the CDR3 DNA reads TGTGCCAGCAGCGTAAGTGTGGGGCGCCCCGGTAATTCACCCCTCCACTTT. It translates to CASSVSVGRPGNSPLHF.

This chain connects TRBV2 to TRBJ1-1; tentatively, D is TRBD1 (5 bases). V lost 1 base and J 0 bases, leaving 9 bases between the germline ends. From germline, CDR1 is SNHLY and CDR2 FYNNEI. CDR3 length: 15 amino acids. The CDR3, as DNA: TGTGCCAGCAGTGAAGAAGGGGTACTGAACACTGAAGCTTTCTTT. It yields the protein CASSEEGVLNTEAFF.

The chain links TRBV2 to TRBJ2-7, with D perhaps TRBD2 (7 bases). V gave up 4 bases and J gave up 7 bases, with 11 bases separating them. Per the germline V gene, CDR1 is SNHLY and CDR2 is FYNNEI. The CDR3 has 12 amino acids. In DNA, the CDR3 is TGTGCCAGCAGTGGGACAGCGGGAGAGCAGTACTTC. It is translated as CASSGTAGEQYF.

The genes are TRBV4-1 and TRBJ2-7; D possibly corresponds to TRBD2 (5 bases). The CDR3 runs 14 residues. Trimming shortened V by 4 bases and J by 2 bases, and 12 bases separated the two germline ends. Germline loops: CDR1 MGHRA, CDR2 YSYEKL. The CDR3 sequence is CASSPQPGTYEQYF. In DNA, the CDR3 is TGCGCCAGCAGCCCTCAACCGGGGACCTACGAGCAGTACTTC.

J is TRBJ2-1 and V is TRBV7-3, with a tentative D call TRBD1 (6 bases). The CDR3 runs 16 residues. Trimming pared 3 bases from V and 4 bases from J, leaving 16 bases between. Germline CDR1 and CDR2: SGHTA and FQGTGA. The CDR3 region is CASSLTGIGDYNEQFF. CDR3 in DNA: TGTGCCAGCAGCTTGACAGGTATAGGGGATTACAATGAGCAGTTCTTC. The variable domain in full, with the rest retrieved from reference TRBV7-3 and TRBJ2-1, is GAGVSQTPSNKVTEKGKYVELRCDPISGHTALYWYRQSLGQGPEFLIYFQGTGAADDSGLPNDRFFAVRPEGSVSTLKIQRTERGDSAVYLCASSLTGIGDYNEQFFGPGTRLTVL.

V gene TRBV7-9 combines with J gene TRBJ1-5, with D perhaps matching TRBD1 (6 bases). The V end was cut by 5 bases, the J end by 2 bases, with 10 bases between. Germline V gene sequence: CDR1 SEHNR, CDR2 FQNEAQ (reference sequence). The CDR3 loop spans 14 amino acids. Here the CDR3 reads CASSQQGGNQPQHF. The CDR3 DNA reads TGTGCCAGCAGCCAACAGGGTGGCAATCAGCCCCAGCATTTT.

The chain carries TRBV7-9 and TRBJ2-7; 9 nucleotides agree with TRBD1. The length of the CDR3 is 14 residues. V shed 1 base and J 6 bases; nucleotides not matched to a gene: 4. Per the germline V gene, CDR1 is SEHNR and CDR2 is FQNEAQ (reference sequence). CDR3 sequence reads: CASSLVQGAFEQYF. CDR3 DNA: TGTGCCAGCAGCTTAGTACAGGGGGCGTTCGAGCAGTACTTC.

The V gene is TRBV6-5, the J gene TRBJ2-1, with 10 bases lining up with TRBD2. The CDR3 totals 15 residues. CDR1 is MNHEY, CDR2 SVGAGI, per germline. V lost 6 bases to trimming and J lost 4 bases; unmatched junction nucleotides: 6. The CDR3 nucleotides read TGTGCCAGCAGGACAACTAGCGGGGATTACAATGAGCAGTTCTTC. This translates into CASRTTSGDYNEQFF.

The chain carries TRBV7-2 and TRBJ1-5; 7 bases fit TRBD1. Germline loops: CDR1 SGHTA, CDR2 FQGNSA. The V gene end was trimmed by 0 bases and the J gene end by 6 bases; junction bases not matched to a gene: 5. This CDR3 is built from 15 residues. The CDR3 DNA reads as TGTGCCAGCAGCTTAGCGATAGGGGGCGGTCAGCCCCAGCATTTT. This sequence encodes CASSLAIGGGQPQHF.

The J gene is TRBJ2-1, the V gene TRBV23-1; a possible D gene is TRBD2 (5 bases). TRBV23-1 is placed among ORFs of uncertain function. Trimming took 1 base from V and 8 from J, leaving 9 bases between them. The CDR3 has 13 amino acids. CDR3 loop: CASSQWGADEQFF. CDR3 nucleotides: TGCGCCAGCAGTCAATGGGGAGCGGATGAGCAGTTCTTC.

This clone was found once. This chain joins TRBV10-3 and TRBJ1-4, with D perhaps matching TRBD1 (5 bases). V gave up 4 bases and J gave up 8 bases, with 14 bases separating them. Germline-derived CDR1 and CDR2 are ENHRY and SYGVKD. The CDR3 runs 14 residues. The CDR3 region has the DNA TGTGCCATCAGTGGATGGTCGGGGGGAGAAAAACTGTTTTTT. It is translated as CAISGWSGGEKLFF.

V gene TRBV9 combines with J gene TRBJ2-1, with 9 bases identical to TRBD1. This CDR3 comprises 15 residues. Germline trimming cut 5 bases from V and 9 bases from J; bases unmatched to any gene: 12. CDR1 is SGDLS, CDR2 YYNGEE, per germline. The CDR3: CASSAPGTGFSEQFF. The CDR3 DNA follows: TGTGCCAGCAGTGCGCCCGGGACAGGGTTCTCTGAGCAGTTCTTC.

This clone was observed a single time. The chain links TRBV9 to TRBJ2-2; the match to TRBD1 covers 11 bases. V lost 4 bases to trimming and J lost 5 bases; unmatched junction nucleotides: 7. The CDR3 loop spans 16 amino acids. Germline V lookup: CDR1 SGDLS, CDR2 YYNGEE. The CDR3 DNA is TGTGCCAGCAGCCTGGGACAGGGGGTAACGACCGGGGAGCTGTTTTTT. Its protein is CASSLGQGVTTGELFF.

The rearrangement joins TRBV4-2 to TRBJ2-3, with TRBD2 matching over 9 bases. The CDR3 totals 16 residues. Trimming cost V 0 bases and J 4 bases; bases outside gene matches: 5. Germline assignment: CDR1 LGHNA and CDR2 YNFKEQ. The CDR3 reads CASSQEPSGVADTQYF. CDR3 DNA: TGTGCCAGCAGCCAAGAGCCTAGCGGGGTGGCAGATACGCAGTATTTT.

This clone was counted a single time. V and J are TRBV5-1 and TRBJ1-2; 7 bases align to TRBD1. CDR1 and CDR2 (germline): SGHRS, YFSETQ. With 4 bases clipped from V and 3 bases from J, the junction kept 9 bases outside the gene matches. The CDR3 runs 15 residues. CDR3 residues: CASSEKQGKDYGYTF. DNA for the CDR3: TGCGCCAGCAGCGAGAAACAGGGGAAGGACTATGGCTACACCTTC. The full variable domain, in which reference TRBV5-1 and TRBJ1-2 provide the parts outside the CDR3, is KAGVTQTPRYLIKTRGQQVTLSCSPISGHRSVSWYQQTPGQGLQFLFEYFSETQRNKGNFPGRFSGRQFSNSRSEMNVSTLELGDSALYLCASSEKQGKDYGYTFGSGTRLTVV.

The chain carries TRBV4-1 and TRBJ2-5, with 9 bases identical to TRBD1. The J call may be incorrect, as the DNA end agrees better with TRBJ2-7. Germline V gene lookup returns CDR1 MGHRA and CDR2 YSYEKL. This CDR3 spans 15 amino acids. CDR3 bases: TGCGCCAGCAGCCAAGGGACAGGGGCTTCCTACGAGCAGTACTTC. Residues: CASSQGTGASYEQYF.

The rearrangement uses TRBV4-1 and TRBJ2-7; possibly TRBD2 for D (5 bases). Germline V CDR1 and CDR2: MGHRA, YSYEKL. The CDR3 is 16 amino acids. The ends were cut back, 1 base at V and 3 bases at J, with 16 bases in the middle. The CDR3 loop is CASSQVESSSLYEQYF. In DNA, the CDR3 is TGCGCCAGCAGCCAAGTTGAATCTAGCAGTCTCTACGAGCAGTACTTC.

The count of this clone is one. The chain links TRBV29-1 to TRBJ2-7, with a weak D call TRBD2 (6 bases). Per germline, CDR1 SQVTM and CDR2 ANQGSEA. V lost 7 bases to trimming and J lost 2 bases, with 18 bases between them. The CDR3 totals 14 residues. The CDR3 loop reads CSARNRGSPYEQYF. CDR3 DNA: TGCAGCGCTCGAAACCGGGGGTCTCCCTACGAGCAGTACTTC.

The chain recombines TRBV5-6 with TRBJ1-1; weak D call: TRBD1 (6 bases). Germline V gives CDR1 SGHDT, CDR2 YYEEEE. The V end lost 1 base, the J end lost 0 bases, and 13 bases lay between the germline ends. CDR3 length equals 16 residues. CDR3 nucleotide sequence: TGTGCCAGCAGCTTGCGCGACAGGTTATTGAACACTGAAGCTTTCTTT. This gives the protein CASSLRDRLLNTEAFF. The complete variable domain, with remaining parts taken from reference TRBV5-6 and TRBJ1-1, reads DAGVTQSPTHLIKTRGQQVTLRCSPKSGHDTVSWYQQALGQGPQFIFQYYEEEERQRGNFPDRFSGHQFPNYSSELNVNALLLGDSALYLCASSLRDRLLNTEAFFGQGTRLTVV.